Below are 9 T cell receptor beta chains sequenced from a single sample in a study of shared clonotypes between healthy human individuals. TCRdb's table, derived via immunoSEQ multiplex PCR, lists solely in-frame clones and lacks some. The sample lists approximately 2.1 million clones; approximately 95% were seen once. Material for sequencing was naive CD4+ T cells from PBMCs. The subset was: CD45RA+ positively selected. Receptors were obtained from a man between 18 and 29 years old in good health. Some clones in this sample may be carry-over from other donors' samples.

Written as DNA, the CDR3 is TGTGCCAGTAGTATCCTCAATGGCGGGAGTAGGGAGACCCAGTACTTC. This codes for CASSILNGGSRETQYF. The rearrangement joins TRBV19 to TRBJ2-5, with 7 positions matching TRBD2. This CDR3 comprises 16 residues. Germline V gene lookup returns CDR1 LNHDA and CDR2 SQIVND (reference sequence). V dropped 3 bases and J dropped 5; count of bases not matched to a gene: 12. Drawing the rest from reference TRBV19 and TRBJ2-5, the complete variable domain is DGGITQSPKYLFRKEGQNVTLSCEQNLNHDAMYWYRQDPGQGLRLIYYSQIVNDFQKGDIAEGYSVSREKKESFPLTVTSAQKNPTAFYLCASSILNGGSRETQYFGPGTRLLVL.

V usage is TRBV5-1 and J usage is TRBJ2-2; D gene unclear. Germline V lookup: CDR1 SGHRS, CDR2 YFSETQ. CDR3 size: 14 residues. With 0 bases removed from V and 7 bases from J, the gap between germline ends came to 10 bases. The CDR3 nucleotides are TGCGCCAGCAGCTTGGATGTTGGAGACGGGGAGCTGTTTTTT. This codes for CASSLDVGDGELFF. The full variable domain, completed using reference TRBV5-1 and TRBJ2-2, is KAGVTQTPRYLIKTRGQQVTLSCSPISGHRSVSWYQQTPGQGLQFLFEYFSETQRNKGNFPGRFSGRQFSNSRSEMNVSTLELGDSALYLCASSLDVGDGELFFGEGSRLTVL.

This clone was found a few times. Other DNA sequences of this sample code for an identical CDR3. The V and J genes are TRBV11-2 and TRBJ1-3, with D hard to call. V dropped 5 bases and J dropped 2 bases, with 1 base sitting between them. The CDR3 is made up of 11 amino acids. The V gene's germline CDR1 is SGHAT and CDR2 FQNNGV. The CDR3 region has the DNA TGTGCCAGCAGCCCTGGAAACACCATATATTTT. It yields the protein CASSPGNTIYF.

V gene TRBV11-2 combines with J gene TRBJ2-3, with 8 bases matching TRBD2. V was clipped by 1 base and J by 4 bases; unmatched bases: 1. CDR3 length: 14 residues. Germline V gene lookup returns CDR1 SGHAT and CDR2 FQNNGV. The CDR3 bases are TGTGCCAGCAGCTTAGCGGGAGGGGCAGATACGCAGTATTTT. This gives the protein CASSLAGGADTQYF. Drawing the rest from reference TRBV11-2 and TRBJ2-3, the complete variable domain is EAGVAQSPRYKIIEKRQSVAFWCNPISGHATLYWYQQILGQGPKLLIQFQNNGVVDDSQLPKDRFSAERLKGVDSTLKIQPAKLEDSAVYLCASSLAGGADTQYFGPGTRLTVL.

V is TRBV6-5 and J is TRBJ2-3; 13 bases line up with TRBD2. The V gene end was trimmed by 4 bases and the J gene end by 7 bases; junction bases not matched to a gene: 8. Germline CDR1 is MNHEY and CDR2 is SVGAGI. The CDR3 consists of 16 residues. The CDR3 region has the DNA TGTGCCAGCAGTTCCCGGACTAGCGGGAGTCGAAATACGCAGTATTTT. It codes for CASSSRTSGSRNTQYF.

This chain joins TRBV2 and TRBJ1-2; weak D call: TRBD1 (6 bases). V lost 6 bases to trimming and J lost 2 bases, with 13 bases between them. This CDR3 region has 14 residues. Germline CDR1 and CDR2: SNHLY and FYNNEI. CDR3 coding DNA: TGTGCCAGCAGCGCCGCTCAGGGGAACTATGGCTACACCTTC. Translated, it gives CASSAAQGNYGYTF.

The V call is TRBV7-2, the J call TRBJ1-3; 7 bases align to TRBD1. Germline values: CDR1 SGHTA, CDR2 FQGNSA. V dropped 5 bases and J dropped 3; count of bases not matched to a gene: 10. This CDR3 comprises 16 residues. This CDR3 reads CASSEYAGTVGNTIYF. The DNA for the CDR3 is TGTGCCAGCAGCGAATATGCCGGGACAGTTGGAAACACCATATATTTT.

This clone showed up just once. This chain uses TRBV6-1 with TRBJ2-1, with D possibly TRBD2 on 5 matching bases. This CDR3 contains 13 residues. Trimming shortened V by 1 base and J by 12 bases, and 13 bases separated the two germline ends. Germline-derived CDR1 and CDR2 are MNHNS and SASEGT. The CDR3 spells CASSEEWRFGQFF. Here the CDR3 DNA reads TGTGCCAGCAGTGAAGAATGGAGGTTTGGGCAGTTCTTC.

The CDR3 spells CASSQPGLAGYNEQFF. CDR3 DNA sequence: TGTGCCAGCAGCCAGCCGGGACTAGCTGGGTACAATGAGCAGTTCTTC. The genes are TRBV14 and TRBJ2-1; 9 bases fit TRBD2. Trimming took 3 bases from V and 4 from J; bases not matched to a gene: 7. The length of the CDR3 is 16 residues. Germline V CDR1 and CDR2: SGHDN, FVKESK. Drawing the rest from reference TRBV14 and TRBJ2-1, the complete variable domain is EAGVTQFPSHSVIEKGQTVTLRCDPISGHDNLYWYRRVMGKEIKFLLHFVKESKQDESGMPNNRFLAERTGGTYSTLKVQPAELEDSGVYFCASSQPGLAGYNEQFFGPGTRLTVL.